The T cell receptor beta chain described here comes from a study of T cells in Graves' hyperthyroidism and ophthalmopathy. Study-wide results and limits: A model of 13 V-J pairs discriminated ophthalmopathy from stable hyperthyroidism. In blood, most of the thyroid clonotypes expanded above 0.001 were also present. Model output signaled ophthalmopathy a median approximately 6 months ahead of onset.

This clonotype occurred many times. Its antigen is unidentified. Amplification yielded TCR beta CDR3 regions, with RNA transcripts as the source. HTBI primers were used for first-round RT-PCR of the TCR CDR3. TCRdb re-analysed the multiplex PCR reads in MiXCR, keeping a single row per CDR3 protein. The sample includes under 650,000 distinct CDR3 sequences, around 16% of them seen just once. A patient was excluded if there was uncontrolled infection, other autoimmune disease, pregnancy or lactation. This TCR was recovered from a woman under 40 with Graves' hyperthyroidism. Sequenced input: blood.

The CDR3 DNA is TGCGCCAGCAGCCAAGATGGTACACCGGGACAGGGGGGCGAGCAGTACTTC. This sequence encodes CASSQDGTPGQGGEQYF. The V and J genes are TRBV4-1 and TRBJ2-7; 11 bases are shared with TRBD1. With V trimmed by 0 bases and J by 6 bases, 10 bases remained unmatched. The CDR3 sequence is 17 residues long. The germline gives CDR1 MGHRA, CDR2 YSYEKL.